The subject of this entry is one T cell receptor (beta chain). The data stem from a study of blood T cell repertoires in COVID-19. Study details: COVID-19 samples collected from the United States, Italy and Spain covered acute and convalescent phases. Nucleic acid was either cDNA or gDNA, and it came from T cells, B-cell-depleted T cells, or PBMCs.

Germline V gene sequence: CDR1 SGHDT, CDR2 YYEEEE. The CDR3 length is 16 residues. V was pared by 1 base and J by 3 bases, with 17 bases between. Under the authors' procedure: Reference gene primer amplification gave nucleated cell count estimates. The assay was immunoSEQ multiplex PCR, and TCRdb's table has in-frame clones only and misses some. The V and J calls and clone size are taken from that table; D and trimming were inferred from the DNA. The repertoire holds some 80,000 clones, with over 75% as singletons. The chain recombines TRBV5-6 with TRBJ2-7; D possibly corresponds to TRBD2 (5 bases). The sequence derives from a man aged 80 or over with acute or convalescent COVID-19. Source material: peripheral blood. Written as DNA, the CDR3 is TGTGCCAGCAGCTTGTCCGCCGGGGTTACGTTCTACGAGCAGTACTTC. This translates into CASSLSAGVTFYEQYF.